This T cell receptor beta chain is drawn from a study of cytomegalovirus exposure and HLA in healthy donors. Study context: The roughly 700 first-cohort repertoires shared a platform with the approximately 130 validation repertoires, as reported in a later analysis. Study conclusions and caveats: Per published reports, the classifier diagnosed cytomegalovirus status with high specificity and sensitivity. Cytomegalovirus association was assigned to about 150 TCR beta chains. Most TCR sequences were rare, but some public TCRs occurred in many donors.

Remarks on this clone: Its specificity is not known.

The CDR3 runs to 17 residues. CDR1 and CDR2 from the germline V gene are LNHDA and SQIVND (reference sequence). V lost 3 bases, J lost 2 bases, and 18 bases lay in between. Assay used: immunoSEQ multiplex PCR; TCRdb lists only in-frame clones, some missing. The profile shows about 130,000 clones, about 88% of them singletons. The chain has TRBV19 and TRBJ2-3, with D possibly being TRBD1 (5 bases). Sequencing input: PBMCs. This receptor was obtained from a woman under 30 in good health and CMV-seronegative. The CDR3 sequence is CASSIVGHQRHTDTQYF. The CDR3 DNA reads as TGTGCCAGTAGTATTGTAGGACACCAACGTCACACAGATACGCAGTATTTT.